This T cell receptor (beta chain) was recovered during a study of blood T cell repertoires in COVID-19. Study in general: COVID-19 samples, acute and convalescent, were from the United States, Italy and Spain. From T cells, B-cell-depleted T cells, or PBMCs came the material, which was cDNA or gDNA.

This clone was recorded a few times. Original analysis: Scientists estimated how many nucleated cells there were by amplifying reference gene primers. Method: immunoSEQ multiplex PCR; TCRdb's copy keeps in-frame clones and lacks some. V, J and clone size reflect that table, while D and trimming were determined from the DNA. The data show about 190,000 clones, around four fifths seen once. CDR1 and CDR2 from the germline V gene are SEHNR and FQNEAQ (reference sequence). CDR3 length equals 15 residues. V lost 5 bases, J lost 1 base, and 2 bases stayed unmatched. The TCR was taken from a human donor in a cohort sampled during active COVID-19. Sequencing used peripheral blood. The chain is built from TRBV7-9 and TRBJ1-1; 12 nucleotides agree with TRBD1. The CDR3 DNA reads TGTGCCAGCAGCCGGGACAGGGGGCAGAACACTGAAGCTTTCTTT. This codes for CASSRDRGQNTEAFF. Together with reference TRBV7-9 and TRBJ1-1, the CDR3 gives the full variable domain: DTGVSQNPRHKITKRGQNVTFRCDPISEHNRLYWYRQTLGQGPEFLTYFQNEAQLEKSRLLSDRFSAERPKGSFSTLEIQRTEQGDSAMYLCASSRDRGQNTEAFFGQGTRLTVV.